The clone carrying this T cell receptor (beta chain) was found many times. Its antigen is as yet unknown. Trimming cost V 5 bases and J 6 bases, with 10 bases left between them. In germline, CDR1 is SGHTA, CDR2 FQGNSA. The CDR3 extends over 13 amino acids. The data belong to a study of neurological immune-mediated disorders. Study-wide findings and caveats: The study found no CDR3 amino acid sequences shared by expanded clones across subjects, suggesting private repertoires in all groups. A possible signature appeared as one related-CDR3 cluster, in which phylogenetic grouping placed the repertoires of 18 of 34 multiple sclerosis patients.

Over 160 million TCR-beta sequences from 15-18 subjects came from every sequencing run. MiXCR was run by TCRdb on the 5' RACE reads, yielding one entry per CDR3 protein. This sample carries about 25,000 distinct CDR3 sequences, around 3.4% of them seen once, and the ten largest clones take roughly 7%. The sample comprised PBMCs. The chain is built from TRBV7-2 and TRBJ2-2; D may match TRBD1 or TRBD2 (5 bases each). This sequence originates from a woman in her thirties with multiple sclerosis. CDR3 sequence (DNA): TGTGCCAGCAGCCCCGGGGCCCCCGGGGAGCTGTTTTTT. Translated, it gives CASSPGAPGELFF.